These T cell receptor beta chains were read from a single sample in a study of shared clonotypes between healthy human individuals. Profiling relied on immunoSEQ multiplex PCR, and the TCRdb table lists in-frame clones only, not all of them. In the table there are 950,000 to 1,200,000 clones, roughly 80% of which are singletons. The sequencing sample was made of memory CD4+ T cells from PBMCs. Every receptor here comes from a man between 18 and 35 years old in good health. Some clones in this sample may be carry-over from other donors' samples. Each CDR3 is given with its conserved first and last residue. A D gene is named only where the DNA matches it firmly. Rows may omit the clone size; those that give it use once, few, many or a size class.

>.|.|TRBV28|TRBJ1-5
TGTGCCAGCAGTTTAAGTCAGAACCTCATACAGCCCCAGCATTTT
CASSLSQNLIQPQHF
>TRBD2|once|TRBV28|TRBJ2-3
TGTGCCAGCAGTTTTAGGCCTAGCGGGAGGATCACAGATACGCAGTATTTT
CASSFRPSGRITDTQYF
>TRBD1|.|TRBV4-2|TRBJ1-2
TGTGCCAGCAGACCGCCCAGGGGGCGCGACTATGGCTACACCTTC
CASRPPRGRDYGYTF
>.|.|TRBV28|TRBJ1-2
TGTGCCAGCAGTACAAGCAGGGGCTATGGCTACACCTTC
CASSTSRGYGYTF
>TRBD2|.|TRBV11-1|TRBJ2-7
TGTGCCAGCAGTTTAGCCGGGACTAGCGATTTGTACGAGCAGTACTTC
CASSLAGTSDLYEQYF
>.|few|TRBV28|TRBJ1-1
TGTGCCAGCAGACCACCCCCAGGGAGGGCCGACACTGAAGCTTTCTTT
CASRPPPGRADTEAFF
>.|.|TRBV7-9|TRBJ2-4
TGTGCCAGCAGCTTAGTTACAGGAGGAGGCATTCAGTACTTC
CASSLVTGGGIQYF
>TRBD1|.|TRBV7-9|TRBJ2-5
TGTGCCAGCAGCTCGAGCCACAGGGGGGAGACCCAGTACTTC
CASSSSHRGETQYF
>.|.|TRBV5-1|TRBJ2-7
TGCGCCAGCAGCTTGATACAGGGAGCAGGTAGTGGAGAGCAGTACTTC
CASSLIQGAGSGEQYF
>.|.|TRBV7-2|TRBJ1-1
TGTGCCAGCAGCTTACCCGGGACGGTGACTGAAGCTTTCTTT
CASSLPGTVTEAFF
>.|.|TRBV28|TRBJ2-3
TGTGCCAGCATGGTTACAGGTCCAGATACGCAGTATTTT
CASMVTGPDTQYF
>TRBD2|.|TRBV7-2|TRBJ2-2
TGTGCCAGCAGCTGGACTAGCGGAACGCCGACGCTGTTTTTT
CASSWTSGTPTLFF
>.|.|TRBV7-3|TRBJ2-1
TGTGCCAGCAGCTTAAGCTCCGGGAGCTCCTACAATGAGCAGTTCTTC
CASSLSSGSSYNEQFF
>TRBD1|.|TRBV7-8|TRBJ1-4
TGTGCCAGCAGCTCTACACCGGGACAGGGGGCTTCGGCTAATGAAAAACTGTTTTTT
CASSSTPGQGASANEKLFF
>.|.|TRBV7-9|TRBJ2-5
TGTGCCAGCAGTTCGGTTTCCCAGTACTTC
CASSSVSQYF
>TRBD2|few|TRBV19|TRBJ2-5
TGTGCCAGTAGTAGAGCGGGAGGAACGAGGGCTCAGACCCAGTACTTC
CASSRAGGTRAQTQYF
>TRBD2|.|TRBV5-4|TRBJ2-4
TGTGCCAGCAGCATAGCGGGAGCGGAGAACATTCAGTACTTC
CASSIAGAENIQYF
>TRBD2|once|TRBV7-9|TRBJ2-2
TGTGCCAGCAGCCCGAAGACGGGAGGGCCCCCCGGGGAGCTGTTTTTT
CASSPKTGGPPGELFF
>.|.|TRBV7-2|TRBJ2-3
TGTGCCAGCAGCCCGTGGACGTATAGCACAGATACGCAGTATTTT
CASSPWTYSTDTQYF
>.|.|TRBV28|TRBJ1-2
TGTGCCAGCACCCTTGCGGGGGCAGGGTATGGCTACACCTTC
CASTLAGAGYGYTF
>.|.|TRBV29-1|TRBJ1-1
TGCAGCGTTGAGTTCGCAGGTGCGAACACTGAAGCTTTCTTT
CSVEFAGANTEAFF
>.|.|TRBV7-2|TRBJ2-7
TGTGCCAGCAGCCCAACGCGGGTGGGCGAGCAGTACTTC
CASSPTRVGEQYF
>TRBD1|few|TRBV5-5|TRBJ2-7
TGTGCCAGCAGCCCAGGGGGCGGCGAGCAGTACTTC
CASSPGGGEQYF
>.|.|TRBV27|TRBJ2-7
TGTGCCAGCAGTTTCGCCGTCCGTTCCTACGAGCAGTACTTC
CASSFAVRSYEQYF
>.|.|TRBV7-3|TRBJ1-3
TGTGCCAGCTCCCCCTTTGGGGGATCCCGCCGATCTGGAAACACCATATATTTT
CASSPFGGSRRSGNTIYF
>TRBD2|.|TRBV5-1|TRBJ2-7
TGCGCCAGCAGCTTGGGTCTAGCGGACTACGAGCAGTACTTC
CASSLGLADYEQYF
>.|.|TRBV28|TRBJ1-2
TGTGCCAGCAGCAGTTTGTACGTGGGCTACACCTTC
CASSSLYVGYTF
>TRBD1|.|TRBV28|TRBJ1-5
TGTGCCAGCAGCCTGACAGGGGCAGGTCAGCCCCAGCATTTT
CASSLTGAGQPQHF
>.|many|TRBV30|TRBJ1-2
TGTGCCGGTAGCAGGGGAGGTAATTATGGCTACACCTTC
CAGSRGGNYGYTF
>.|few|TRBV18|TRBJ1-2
TGTGCCAGCTCAGAAGGGGCTAACTATGGCTACACCTTC
CASSEGANYGYTF
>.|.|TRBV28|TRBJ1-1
TGTGCCAGCAGTACACGGCCAGGACTCCGGGCCACTGAAGCTTTCTTT
CASSTRPGLRATEAFF
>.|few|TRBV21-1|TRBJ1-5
TGTGCCAGCATTGGGGACAGACGCAATCAGCCCCAGCATTTT
CASIGDRRNQPQHF
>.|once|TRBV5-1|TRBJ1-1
TGCGCCAGCCGCCCTAATCCAATGACTGAAGCTTTCTTT
CASRPNPMTEAFF
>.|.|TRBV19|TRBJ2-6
TGTGCCAGTAACAGGGTTGATACTGGGGCCAACGTCCTGACTTTC
CASNRVDTGANVLTF
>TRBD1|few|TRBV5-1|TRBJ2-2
TGCGCCAGCAGCTTGGAGCAGGGGGCAGGCGGGGAGCTGTTTTTT
CASSLEQGAGGELFF
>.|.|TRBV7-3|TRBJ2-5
TGTGCCAGCAGTACTCGACGTCAGGAGACCCAGTACTTC
CASSTRRQETQYF
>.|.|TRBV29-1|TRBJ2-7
TGCAGCGTTGTGGGGGGAGCCCCTTCCGAGCAGTACTTC
CSVVGGAPSEQYF
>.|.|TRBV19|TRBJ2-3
TGTGCCAGTAGTATGGGACCCTCGAGCACAGATACGCAGTATTTT
CASSMGPSSTDTQYF
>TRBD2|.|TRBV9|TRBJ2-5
TGTGCCAGCAGCGCCGGGACTAGCGTAGAGACCCAGTACTTC
CASSAGTSVETQYF
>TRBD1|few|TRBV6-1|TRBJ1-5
TGTGCCAGCAGTACAGGGGGGAACAGAAATCAGCCCCAGCATTTT
CASSTGGNRNQPQHF
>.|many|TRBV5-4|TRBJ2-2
TGTGCCAGCAGCTTGGGACCGGGACCTAACACCGGGGAGCTGTTTTTT
CASSLGPGPNTGELFF
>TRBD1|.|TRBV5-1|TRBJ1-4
TGCGCCAGCAGGGCACAGGGACAGAATGAAAAACTGTTTTTT
CASRAQGQNEKLFF
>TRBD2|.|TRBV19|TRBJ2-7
TGTGCCAGTAGTATGGCGGGGACTAGCGGTTCCTACGAGCAGTACTTC
CASSMAGTSGSYEQYF
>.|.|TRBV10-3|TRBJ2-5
TGTGCCATCAGTGACTTGACCCAAGAGACCCAGTACTTC
CAISDLTQETQYF
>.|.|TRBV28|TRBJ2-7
TGTGCCAGCAGAAACGTAGACGGAACCATAACCTACGAGCAGTACTTC
CASRNVDGTITYEQYF
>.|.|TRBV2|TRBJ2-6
TGTGCCAGCAGTCGTAACTCTGGGGCCAACGTCCTGACTTTC
CASSRNSGANVLTF
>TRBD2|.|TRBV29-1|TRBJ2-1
TGCAGCGTTGAAGCCCCGGGACTACTATACAATGAGCGGTTCTTC
CSVEAPGLLYNERFF
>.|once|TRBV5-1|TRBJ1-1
TGCGCCAGCAGCTTGTGGGGGACCGGGGGCGACACTGAAGCTTTCTTT
CASSLWGTGGDTEAFF
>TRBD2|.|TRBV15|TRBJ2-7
TGTGCCACCAGCAGAACTAGCGGGCGATTGTGGGAGCAGTACTTC
CATSRTSGRLWEQYF
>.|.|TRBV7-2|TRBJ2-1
TGTGCCAGCAGCTTAGTAGGCCTTGCGGATGAGCAGTTCTTC
CASSLVGLADEQFF
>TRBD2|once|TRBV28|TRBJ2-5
TGTGCCAGCAGTTTGGCGGGAGCAGAGACCCAGTACTTC
CASSLAGAETQYF
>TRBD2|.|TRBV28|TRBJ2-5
TGTGCCAGCAGTCTAAGTAGCGGGAGGGGCCAAGAGACCCAGTACTTC
CASSLSSGRGQETQYF
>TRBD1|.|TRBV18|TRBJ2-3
TGTGCCACCTTCCGGGACAGGGGTGGAGATACGCAGTATTTT
CATFRDRGGDTQYF